The 19 T cell receptor beta chains given below trace back to one sample, sequenced in a study of cytomegalovirus exposure and HLA in healthy donors (dated by TCRdb to 2015 to 2018). The library came from the immunoSEQ multiplex PCR assay. The multiplex PCR relied on a mix of 60 forward primers for TCR Vbeta segments and 13 reverse primers for TCR Jbeta segments. The table comes from immuneACCESS by way of TCRdb, which keeps in-frame sequences with V and J called. Part of the clones is missing from these tables; in studies checked, under half for an unresolved V gene and the rest for unknown reasons. Per the sample table, the count is some 130,000 clones. Clones ranked in the top ten supply about 1.7% of the sample. Sample: PBMCs. All receptors come from a man aged 18 to 30 in good health and CMV-seronegative.

V gene TRBV5-5 combines with J gene TRBJ2-2; 7 bases agree with TRBD1. The CDR3 spans 16 residues. Germline V gene data show CDR1 as SGHKS and CDR2 as YYEKEE (reference sequence). The V and J ends lost 5 bases and 5 bases, in that order; junction bases with no gene match: 12. The CDR3 DNA follows: TGTGCCAGCAGTCCCCTGACAGGGCGAGGGACCGGGGAGCTGTTTTTT. This sequence encodes CASSPLTGRGTGELFF. Full variable domain (outside the CDR3, taken from reference TRBV5-5 and TRBJ2-2): DAGVTQSPTHLIKTRGQQVTLRCSPISGHKSVSWYQQVLGQGPQFIFQYYEKEERGRGNFPDRFSARQFPNYSSELNVNALLLGDSALYLCASSPLTGRGTGELFFGEGSRLTVL.

The gene calls are TRBV15 and TRBJ2-6; D perhaps matches TRBD1 (5 bases). The V gene lost 0 bases and the J gene lost 2 bases, with 5 bases spanning the gap. The CDR3 covers 15 residues. Germline V gives CDR1 LNHNV, CDR2 YYDKDF (reference sequence). The CDR3 region is CATSRDRAGANVLTF. CDR3 sequence (DNA): TGTGCCACCAGCAGAGACAGGGCTGGGGCCAACGTCCTGACTTTC.

The chain combines TRBV30 with TRBJ2-5; a possible D gene is TRBD2 (7 bases). With the DNA end fitting TRBJ2-7 better, the J assignment may be wrong. Germline V gene data show CDR1 as GTSNPN and CDR2 as SVGIG (reference sequence). CDR3 length equals 14 residues. The CDR3 spells CACTGGESSYEQYF. The DNA for the CDR3 is TGTGCCTGCACGGGGGGCGAGAGCTCCTACGAGCAGTACTTC.

V is TRBV28 and J is TRBJ1-4, with TRBD1 matching 8 bases. V shed 3 bases and J 0 bases; nucleotides not matched to a gene: 6. From germline, CDR1 is MDHEN and CDR2 SYDVKM. This CDR3 region has 17 residues. Written as DNA, the CDR3 is TGTGCCAGCAGTTTCGTCAGGGGGCTCTCAACTAATGAAAAACTGTTTTTT. Protein product: CASSFVRGLSTNEKLFF.

The chain is built from TRBV28 and TRBJ1-2, with D maybe TRBD1 (5 bases). Trimming shortened V by 7 bases and J by 8 bases, and 14 bases separated the two germline ends. CDR3 length equals 12 residues. Germline V gene lookup returns CDR1 MDHEN and CDR2 SYDVKM. CDR3 sequence: CASNTFKGGYTF. CDR3 in DNA: TGTGCCAGCAATACTTTCAAGGGGGGCTACACCTTC.

J is TRBJ1-5 and V is TRBV7-2; D ambiguous. Trimming left V 0 bases short and J 5 bases short, with 8 bases between. CDR1 and CDR2 (germline): SGHTA, FQGNSA. CDR3 size: 14 residues. Here the CDR3 reads CASSLAEGHQPQHF. CDR3 coding DNA: TGTGCCAGCAGCTTAGCGGAGGGCCATCAGCCCCAGCATTTT.

The gene calls are TRBV7-2 and TRBJ1-5; D is uncertain. The V and J ends lost 2 bases and 4 bases respectively, with 3 bases between them. Looked up from germline, CDR1 is SGHTA and CDR2 is FQGNSA. The CDR3 is 12 residues long. In DNA, the CDR3 is TGTGCCAGCAGCTTATATAATCAGCCCCAGCATTTT. This encodes CASSLYNQPQHF. The full variable domain, with the rest looked up from reference TRBV7-2 and TRBJ1-5, is GAGVSQSPSNKVTEKGKDVELRCDPISGHTALYWYRQSLGQGLEFLIYFQGNSAPDKSGLPSDRFSAERTGGSVSTLTIQRTQQEDSAVYLCASSLYNQPQHFGDGTRLSIL.

The chain couples TRBV6-6 to TRBJ2-5; possible D gene TRBD1, 5 bases. CDR3 size: 14 residues. CDR1 is MNHNY and CDR2 is SVGAGI in the germline V gene (reference sequence). Trimming stripped 6 bases from V and 2 bases from J, with 13 bases between. The CDR3 loop is CASSEGRVQETQYF. CDR3 sequence (DNA): TGTGCCAGCAGCGAAGGCAGGGTTCAAGAGACCCAGTACTTC.

The chain joins TRBV20-1 to TRBJ2-1, with D possibly being TRBD1 (5 bases). V lost 6 bases to trimming and J lost 10 bases, with 13 bases between them. The V gene's germline CDR1 is DFQATT and CDR2 SNEGSKA (reference sequence). The CDR3 totals 11 residues. The CDR3 loop reads CSASRVGEQFF. The DNA for the CDR3 is TGCAGTGCCAGCAGGGTGGGGGAGCAGTTCTTC.

The chain is built from TRBV15 and TRBJ2-5; D gene ambiguous. Germline V CDR1 and CDR2: LNHNV, YYDKDF (reference sequence). The CDR3 spans 15 residues. V was trimmed by 0 bases and J by 4 bases, leaving 12 bases between them. This chain's CDR3 is CATSREPQSGETQYF. Written as DNA, the CDR3 is TGTGCCACCAGCAGAGAGCCCCAGTCAGGAGAGACCCAGTACTTC.

This chain joins TRBV5-6 and TRBJ2-2; TRBD1 might be the D (5 bases). CDR3 length equals 16 residues. V lost 1 base, J lost 0 bases, and 10 bases lay in between. The germline gives CDR1 SGHDT, CDR2 YYEEEE. CDR3 sequence reads: CASSLMTDANTGELFF. In DNA form, the CDR3 reads TGTGCCAGCAGCTTGATGACAGACGCGAACACCGGGGAGCTGTTTTTT.

The genes are TRBV7-6 and TRBJ1-6, with D possibly being TRBD1 (6 bases). Germline CDR1 SGHVS, CDR2 FNYEAQ. This CDR3 is 15 amino acids long. Trimming stripped 5 bases from V and 16 bases from J, with 24 bases between. CDR3 loop: CASSPYGGAPTGLHF. The CDR3 nucleotides are TGTGCCAGCAGCCCATACGGGGGGGCCCCCACCGGTCTCCACTTT.

The V gene is TRBV18, the J gene TRBJ2-7; perhaps TRBD1 as D (6 bases). This CDR3 comprises 14 residues. The germline V and J ends were trimmed by 5 bases and 2 bases, with 13 bases remaining between them. CDR1 is KGHSH, CDR2 LQKENI, per germline. CDR3 in amino acids: CASSVRGDPYEQYF. CDR3 bases: TGTGCCAGCTCAGTCAGGGGAGACCCCTACGAGCAGTACTTC.

This chain joins TRBV28 and TRBJ1-3; D perhaps matches TRBD1 (6 bases). The CDR3 consists of 15 residues. The germline V gene encodes CDR1 MDHEN and CDR2 SYDVKM. Trimming took off 5 bases at V and 1 base at J, with 12 bases between the two ends. This CDR3 is CASSAPQGSGNTIYF. The CDR3 DNA is TGTGCCAGCAGTGCTCCACAGGGATCTGGAAACACCATATATTTT.

The genes are TRBV18 and TRBJ2-2; 7 bases map to TRBD1. The length of the CDR3 is 14 residues. V lost 4 bases to trimming and J lost 7 bases; unmatched junction nucleotides: 6. Germline V CDR1 and CDR2: KGHSH, LQKENI. Here the CDR3 reads CASSRDREIGELFF. In DNA form, the CDR3 reads TGTGCCAGCTCACGAGACAGGGAGATCGGGGAGCTGTTTTTT.

This chain joins TRBV6-5 and TRBJ2-7; the match to TRBD1 covers 9 bases. V lost 0 bases and J lost 2; bases outside the gene matches: 5. CDR3 length: 16 amino acids. The germline gives CDR1 MNHEY, CDR2 SVGAGI. The CDR3 DNA follows: TGTGCCAGCAGTTACTCGGTGGGACAGGGTCCCTACGAGCAGTACTTC. Residues: CASSYSVGQGPYEQYF.

The chain employs TRBV19 and TRBJ2-1, with TRBD2 as a possible D gene (6 bases). The CDR3 is made up of 18 amino acids. V shed 7 bases and J shed 0 bases, with 22 bases lying between them. Germline V gene lookup returns CDR1 LNHDA and CDR2 SQIVND (reference sequence). The CDR3 DNA is TGTGCCAGTATCTCGGGACTGTATAGTTTAAGCTCCTACAATGAGCAGTTCTTC. Amino acids: CASISGLYSLSSYNEQFF.

V gene TRBV20-1 combines with J gene TRBJ2-2, with D perhaps matching TRBD2 (5 bases). The germline gives CDR1 DFQATT, CDR2 SNEGSKA (reference sequence). V shed 5 bases and J shed 6 bases, with 7 bases lying between them. This CDR3 comprises 11 residues. CDR3 sequence (DNA): TGCAGTGCTGGGAGTCCCGGGGAGCTGTTTTTT. Its protein is CSAGSPGELFF.

The genes are TRBV18 and TRBJ2-7; maybe TRBD2 (5 bases). Germline V gives CDR1 KGHSH, CDR2 LQKENI. CDR3 size: 13 residues. The germline V and J ends were trimmed by 2 bases and 7 bases, with 12 bases remaining between them. The CDR3 sequence is CASSPMDRGEQYF. In nucleotides, the CDR3 is TGTGCCAGCTCACCAATGGACCGGGGAGAGCAGTACTTC.